This T cell receptor beta chain derives from a study of T-cell memory formation after mild COVID-19. Study-level points and caveats: Several responding clones turned up in pre-infection memory, indicating that cross-reactive memory may have taken part.

TCRdb independently ran MiXCR on the 5' RACE reads; one entry per CDR3 protein. The sample yields around 200,000 distinct CDR3 sequences, about a fifth seen once. Note on this clonotype: As yet, its antigen is unknown.

V shed 6 bases, J shed 4 bases, and the junction held 8 bases outside the gene matches. The CDR3 spans 15 residues. Germline V gives CDR1 MNHEY, CDR2 SMNVEV (reference sequence). The sequencing sample was made of PBMCs or a T cell subset sorted from them (not recorded which). This sequence joins TRBV27 and TRBJ2-7; 11 nucleotides align to TRBD1. This receptor was taken from an adult woman who had mild COVID-19 (a few samples of this study predate the infection). Cell type and time point are not known. CDR3 coding DNA: TGTGCCAGCAGGATAACCGGGACAGGGGGTTACGAGCAGTACTTC. It codes for CASRITGTGGYEQYF.